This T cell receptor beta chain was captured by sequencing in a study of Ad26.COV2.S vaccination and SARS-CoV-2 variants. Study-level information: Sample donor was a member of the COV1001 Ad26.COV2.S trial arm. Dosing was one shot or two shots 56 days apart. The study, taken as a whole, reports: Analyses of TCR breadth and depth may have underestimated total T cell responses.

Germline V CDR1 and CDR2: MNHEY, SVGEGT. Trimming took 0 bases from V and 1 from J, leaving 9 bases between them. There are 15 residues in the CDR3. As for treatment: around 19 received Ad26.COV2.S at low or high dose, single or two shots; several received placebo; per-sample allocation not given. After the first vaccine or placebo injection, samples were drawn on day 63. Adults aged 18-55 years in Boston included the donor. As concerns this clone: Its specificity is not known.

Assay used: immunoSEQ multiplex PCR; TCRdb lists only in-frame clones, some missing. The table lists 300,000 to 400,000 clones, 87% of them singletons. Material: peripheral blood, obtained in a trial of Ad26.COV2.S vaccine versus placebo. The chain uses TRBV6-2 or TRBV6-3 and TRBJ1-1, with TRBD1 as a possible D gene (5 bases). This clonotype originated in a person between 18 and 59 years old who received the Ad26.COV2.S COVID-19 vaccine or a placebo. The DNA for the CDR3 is TGTGCCAGCAGTTACTCGGGGCAGGGGAACACTGAAGCTTTCTTT. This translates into CASSYSGQGNTEAFF.